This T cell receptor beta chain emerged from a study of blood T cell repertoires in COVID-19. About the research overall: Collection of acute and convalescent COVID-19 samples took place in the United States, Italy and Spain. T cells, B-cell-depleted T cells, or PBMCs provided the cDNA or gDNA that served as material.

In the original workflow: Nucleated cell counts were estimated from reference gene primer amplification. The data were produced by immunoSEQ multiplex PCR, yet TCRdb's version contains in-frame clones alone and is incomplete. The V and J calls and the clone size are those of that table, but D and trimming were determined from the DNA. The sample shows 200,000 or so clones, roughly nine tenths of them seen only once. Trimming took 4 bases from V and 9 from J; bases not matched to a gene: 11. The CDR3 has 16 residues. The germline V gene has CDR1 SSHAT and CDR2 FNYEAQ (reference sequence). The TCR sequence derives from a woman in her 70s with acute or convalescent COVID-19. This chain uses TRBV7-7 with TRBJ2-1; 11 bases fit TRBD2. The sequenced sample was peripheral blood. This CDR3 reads CASSSSTSGNGGEQFF. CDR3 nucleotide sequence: TGTGCCAGCAGCTCCTCGACTAGCGGGAATGGGGGTGAGCAGTTCTTC.